Below, 11 T cell receptor beta chains from the same sample are listed, as sequenced in a study of shared clonotypes between healthy human individuals. Sequencing was performed with immunoSEQ multiplex PCR; in TCRdb, only in-frame clones are kept and a portion is missing. This table holds around 2,100,000 clones, over 85% found once. The naive CD8 subset, CD45RO-negative cells positively selected for CCR7, excluded terminally differentiated effector memory CD45RA+ cells. Source material: naive CD8+ T cells sorted from blood. The source is a young man in good health.

Comments on this clone: The same CDR3 arises from other DNA sequences in this sample as well. The V call is TRBV27, the J call TRBJ2-7; possible D gene TRBD2, 6 bases. This CDR3 has 13 residues. CDR1 and CDR2 (germline): MNHEY, SMNVEV (reference sequence). V shed 5 bases and J shed 0 bases, with 8 bases lying between them. The CDR3 loop reads CASSLASSYEQYF. As DNA, the CDR3 is TGTGCCAGCAGTCTAGCGTCCTCCTACGAGCAGTACTTC.

CDR3 nucleotide sequence: TGCAGCGTTGAAGGGGAGGGTGGCTCCTACAATGAGCAGTTCTTC. Amino acids: CSVEGEGGSYNEQFF. The rearrangement links TRBV29-1 to TRBJ2-1; 7 positions match TRBD2. The CDR3 length is 15 residues. J lost 0 bases, V lost 1 base, and 3 bases had no gene match. CDR1 SQVTM and CDR2 ANQGSEA come from the germline V gene.

The V gene is TRBV6-1, the J gene TRBJ2-5; D might be TRBD1 (5 bases). This CDR3 has 15 residues. Between the trimmed V and J ends, which lost 4 bases and 4 bases, there was a span of 16 bases. In germline, CDR1 is MNHNS, CDR2 SASEGT. In DNA form, the CDR3 reads TGTGCCAGCAGTGCCTCCTCAGGGTCCGGAGAGACCCAGTACTTC. Protein sequence: CASSASSGSGETQYF.

This CDR3 reads CASSIPLDRENTEAFF. CDR3 nucleotides: TGTGCCAGTAGTATCCCCCTGGACAGGGAAAACACTGAAGCTTTCTTT. The V call is TRBV19, the J call TRBJ1-1, with 8 nucleotides matching TRBD1. V lost 3 bases, J lost 2 bases, and 8 bases stayed unmatched. The CDR3 extends over 16 amino acids. Germline V gene data show CDR1 as LNHDA and CDR2 as SQIVND (reference sequence).

This clone was observed once. CDR3 nucleotides: TGTGCCAGCAGTTTATCGACAGGGGGTGGCACTGAAGCTTTCTTT. This sequence encodes CASSLSTGGGTEAFF. The rearrangement links TRBV27 to TRBJ1-1; TRBD1 matches at 9 bases. The CDR3 is 15 residues long. Trimming cost V 0 bases and J 4 bases; bases outside gene matches: 3. CDR1 and CDR2 (germline): MNHEY, SMNVEV (reference sequence).

The V call is TRBV5-1, the J call TRBJ2-2; 7 bases agree with TRBD2. This CDR3 spans 16 amino acids. In germline, CDR1 is SGHRS, CDR2 YFSETQ. V dropped 1 base and J dropped 5; count of bases not matched to a gene: 8. CDR3 loop: CASSLMDVSGTGELFF. CDR3 bases: TGCGCCAGCAGCTTGATGGACGTTAGCGGGACCGGGGAGCTGTTTTTT.

The chain employs TRBV19 and TRBJ2-7; D may be TRBD2 (5 bases). Trimming removed 5 bases from V and 2 bases from J, with 19 bases in between. The CDR3 is 16 residues long. Germline values: CDR1 LNHDA, CDR2 SQIVND (reference sequence). The CDR3 DNA sequence: TGTGCCAGTAGTCCACCCAGTATCGGAGGTACCTACGAGCAGTACTTC. It translates to CASSPPSIGGTYEQYF. The variable domain in full, completed from reference TRBV19 and TRBJ2-7, reads DGGITQSPKYLFRKEGQNVTLSCEQNLNHDAMYWYRQDPGQGLRLIYYSQIVNDFQKGDIAEGYSVSREKKESFPLTVTSAQKNPTAFYLCASSPPSIGGTYEQYFGPGTRLTVT.

The chain employs TRBV10-3 and TRBJ2-2; the D gene is possibly TRBD2 (5 bases). Germline CDR1 and CDR2: ENHRY and SYGVKD. CDR3 length equals 16 residues. Trimming removed 6 bases at V and 4 bases at J, with 18 bases between. CDR3 in DNA: TGTGCCATCAGATCGGGCGGCCTAGGGAGCACCGGGGAGCTGTTTTTT. Translating gives CAIRSGGLGSTGELFF.

This sequence joins TRBV30 and TRBJ1-6; 9 bases align to TRBD1. This CDR3 region has 14 residues. The germline gives CDR1 GTSNPN, CDR2 SVGIG (reference sequence). V lost 1 base to trimming and J lost 10 bases; unmatched junction nucleotides: 5. The CDR3 nucleotides read TGTGCCTGGAGTGCCGGGACAGGGATCTCACCCCTCCACTTT. Translated, it gives CAWSAGTGISPLHF.

V gene TRBV4-2 combines with J gene TRBJ1-5; 8 nucleotides align to TRBD1. CDR3 length: 16 residues. With V trimmed by 0 bases and J by 2 bases, 3 bases remained unmatched. The V gene's germline CDR1 is LGHNA and CDR2 YNFKEQ. CDR3 in DNA: TGTGCCAGCAGCCAAGAGGACAGGGAGGGCAATCAGCCCCAGCATTTT. Translating gives CASSQEDREGNQPQHF.

V is TRBV5-6 and J is TRBJ1-1, with a possible D match to TRBD1 (5 bases). V was pared by 2 bases and J by 0 bases, with 11 bases between. Germline assignment: CDR1 SGHDT and CDR2 YYEEEE. The length of the CDR3 is 15 residues. The CDR3 region is CASSLLQGMNTEAFF. The CDR3 region has the DNA TGTGCCAGCAGCTTACTTCAGGGCATGAACACTGAAGCTTTCTTT.